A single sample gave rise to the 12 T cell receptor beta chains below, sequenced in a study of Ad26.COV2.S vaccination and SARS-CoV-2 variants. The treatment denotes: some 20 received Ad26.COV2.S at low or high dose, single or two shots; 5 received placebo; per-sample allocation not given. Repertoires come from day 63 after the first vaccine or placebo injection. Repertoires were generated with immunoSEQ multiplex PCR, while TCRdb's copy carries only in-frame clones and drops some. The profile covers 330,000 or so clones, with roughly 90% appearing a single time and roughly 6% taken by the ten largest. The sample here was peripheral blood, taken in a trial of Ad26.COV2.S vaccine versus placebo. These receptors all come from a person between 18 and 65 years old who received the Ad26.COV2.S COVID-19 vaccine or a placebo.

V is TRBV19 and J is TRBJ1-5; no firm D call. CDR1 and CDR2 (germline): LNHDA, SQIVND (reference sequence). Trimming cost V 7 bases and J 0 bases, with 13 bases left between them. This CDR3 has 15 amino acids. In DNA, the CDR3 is TGTGCCAGTACGGCAGGAGCCTATAGCAATCAGCCCCAGCATTTT. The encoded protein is CASTAGAYSNQPQHF.

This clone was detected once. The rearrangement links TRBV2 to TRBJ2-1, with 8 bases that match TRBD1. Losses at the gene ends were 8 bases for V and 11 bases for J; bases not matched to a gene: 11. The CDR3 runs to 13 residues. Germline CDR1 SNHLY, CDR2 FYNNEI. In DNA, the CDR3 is TGTGCCAGCTTGATTGGACAGGGTGGTAAGCAGTTCTTC. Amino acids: CASLIGQGGKQFF.

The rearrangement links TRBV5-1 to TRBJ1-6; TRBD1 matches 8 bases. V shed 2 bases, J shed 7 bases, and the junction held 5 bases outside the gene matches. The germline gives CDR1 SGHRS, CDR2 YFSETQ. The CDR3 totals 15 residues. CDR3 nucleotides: TGCGCCAGCAGCTTCGGACAGGGTCAAAATTCACCCCTCCACTTT. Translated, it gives CASSFGQGQNSPLHF.

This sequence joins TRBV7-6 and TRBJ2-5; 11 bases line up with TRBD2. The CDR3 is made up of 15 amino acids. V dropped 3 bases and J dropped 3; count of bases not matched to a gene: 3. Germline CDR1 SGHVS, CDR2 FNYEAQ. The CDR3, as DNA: TGTGCCAGCAGCTTGCTAGCGGGGGGTAAAGAGACCCAGTACTTC. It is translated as CASSLLAGGKETQYF.

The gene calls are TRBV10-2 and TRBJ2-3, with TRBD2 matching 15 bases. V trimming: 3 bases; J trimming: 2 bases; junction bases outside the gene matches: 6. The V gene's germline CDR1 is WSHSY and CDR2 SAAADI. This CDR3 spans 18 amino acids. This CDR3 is CASSEEGTSGGTTDTQYF. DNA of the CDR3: TGCGCCAGCAGTGAAGAAGGGACTAGCGGGGGGACCACAGATACGCAGTATTTT.

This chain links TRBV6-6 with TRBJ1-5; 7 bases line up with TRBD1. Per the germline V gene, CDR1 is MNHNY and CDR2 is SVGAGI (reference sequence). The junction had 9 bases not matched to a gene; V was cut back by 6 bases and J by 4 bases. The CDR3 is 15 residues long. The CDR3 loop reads CASRIEAGGNQPQHF. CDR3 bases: TGTGCCAGCAGGATTGAGGCAGGGGGTAATCAGCCCCAGCATTTT.

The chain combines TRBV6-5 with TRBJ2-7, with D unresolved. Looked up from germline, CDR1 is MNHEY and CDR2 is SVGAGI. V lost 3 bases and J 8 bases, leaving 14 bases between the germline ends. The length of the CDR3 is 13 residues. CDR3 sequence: CASSYSAESQQYF. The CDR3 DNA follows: TGTGCCAGCAGTTATTCGGCCGAGTCGCAGCAGTACTTC.

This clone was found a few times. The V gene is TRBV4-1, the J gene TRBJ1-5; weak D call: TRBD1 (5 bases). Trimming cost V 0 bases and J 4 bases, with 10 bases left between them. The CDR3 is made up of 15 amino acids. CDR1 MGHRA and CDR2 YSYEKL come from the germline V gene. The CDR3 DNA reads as TGCGCCAGCAGCCAAGATAGGGACGAGAATCAGCCCCAGCATTTT. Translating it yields CASSQDRDENQPQHF.

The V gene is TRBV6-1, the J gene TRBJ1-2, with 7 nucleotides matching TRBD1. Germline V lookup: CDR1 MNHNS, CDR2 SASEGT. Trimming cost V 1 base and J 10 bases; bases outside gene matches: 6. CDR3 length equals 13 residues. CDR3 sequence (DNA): TGTGCCAGCAGTGAAGGTCGGACAGGTTACTACACCTTC. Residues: CASSEGRTGYYTF.

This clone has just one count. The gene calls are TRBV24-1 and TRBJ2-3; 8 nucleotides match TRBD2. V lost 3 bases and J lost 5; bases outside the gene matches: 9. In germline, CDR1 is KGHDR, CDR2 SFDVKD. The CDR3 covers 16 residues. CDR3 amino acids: CATSDQRAGELDTQYF. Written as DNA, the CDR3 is TGTGCCACCAGTGATCAGCGAGCGGGAGAACTAGATACGCAGTATTTT.

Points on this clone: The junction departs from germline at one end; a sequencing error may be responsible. The DNA of the CDR3 is TGTGCCACCAGGGAGGGACGCAATCGGCCCCAGCATTTT. Translated, it gives CATREGRNRPQHF. This sequence joins TRBV24-1 and TRBJ1-5, with D tentatively TRBD1 (5 bases). This CDR3 has 13 amino acids. Germline V gene lookup returns CDR1 KGHDR and CDR2 SFDVKD.

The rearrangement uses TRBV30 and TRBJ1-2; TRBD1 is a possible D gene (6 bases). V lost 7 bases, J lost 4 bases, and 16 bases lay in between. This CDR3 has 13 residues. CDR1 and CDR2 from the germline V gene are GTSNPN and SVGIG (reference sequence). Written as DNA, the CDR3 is TGTGCCTCCGCCCGGGACACTACCTATGGCTACACCTTC. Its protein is CASARDTTYGYTF.